This T cell receptor (beta chain) emerged from a study of regulatory T cells in long-lasting Graves disease. Across the whole study: Newly diagnosed Graves' patients had taken antithyroid drugs under 3 months.

This clonotype has a count of ten or more. The antigen is unknown. Regarding time point: newly diagnosed GD, antithyroid drugs for less than 3 months. Extracted RNA from PBMCs served as the source of the TCR library. It was American Thyroid Association guidelines that determined Graves' disease diagnosis. Building the TCR beta libraries relied on iRepertoire HTBI primers, and CDR3 regions underwent Arm-PCR. MiXCR, run by TCRdb on the multiplex PCR reads, gives a single entry per CDR3 protein. Altogether about 400,000 distinct CDR3 sequences are present, around 15% being singletons, with the ten largest covering 20% to 25%. The study, taken as a whole, reports: Small sample size may have lowered accuracy. Newly diagnosed Graves' patients exceeded persistent ones in TCR diversity.

CDR1 and CDR2 (germline): DFQATT, SNEGSKA (reference sequence). Trimming took off 5 bases at V and 4 bases at J, with 17 bases between the two ends. The CDR3 length is 14 residues. This TCR derives from a female donor with Graves disease. This chain links TRBV20-1 with TRBJ1-2; D possibly corresponds to TRBD1 (5 bases). This sample comprised peripheral blood mononuclear cells (PBMCs), obtained at new diagnosis, from a patient treated with antithyroid drugs. This chain's CDR3 is CSADQGQGSYGYTF. In DNA, the CDR3 is TGCAGTGCTGACCAGGGCCAGGGCTCCTATGGCTACACCTTC.